Presented here are 14 T cell receptor beta chains from one specimen sequenced in a study of cytomegalovirus exposure and HLA in healthy donors (dated by TCRdb to 2016 to 2017). Receptors were amplified or captured by the immunoSEQ multiplex PCR assay. The multiplex PCR relied on a mix of 60 forward primers for TCR Vbeta segments and 13 reverse primers for TCR Jbeta segments. This immuneACCESS table, as held by TCRdb, lists in-frame sequences with V and J called but not all clones. Of the missing ones, under half trace to an unresolved V gene in checked studies; the others have no known cause. Recorded for this sample are 40,000 or so clones; around three quarters of them occurred a single time. The ten biggest clones cover 1.4% of the sample. What was sequenced was PBMCs. The source is a man younger than 40 in good health and CMV-seronegative.

The chain is built from TRBV5-4 and TRBJ2-5, with TRBD1 identical over 9 bases. The J call may not be correct, given that the DNA end is closer to TRBJ2-7. Germline-derived CDR1 and CDR2 are SGHNT and YYREEE (reference sequence). The CDR3 runs to 15 residues. CDR3 coding DNA: TGTGCCAGCAGCGCCGGGACAGGGACCTCTTACGAGCAGTACTTC. Protein: CASSAGTGTSYEQYF.

The rearrangement joins TRBV23-1 to TRBJ1-2, with D possibly TRBD1 on 5 matching bases. TRBV23-1 is an open reading frame whose function is uncertain. Trimming took off 4 bases at V and 8 bases at J, with 20 bases between the two ends. The CDR3 totals 15 residues. CDR3 sequence (DNA): TGCGCCAGCAGTCCACTCATGGGTAGGGGTGGAGGCTACACCTTC. Translated: CASSPLMGRGGGYTF.

The genes are TRBV28 and TRBJ1-4, with TRBD1 matching 10 bases. V trimming: 2 bases; J trimming: 7 bases; junction bases outside the gene matches: 7. The CDR3 sequence is 16 residues long. Germline V lookup: CDR1 MDHEN, CDR2 SYDVKM. CDR3 coding DNA: TGTGCCAGCAGTTTACGACGGACAGGGGGGCGTGAAAAACTGTTTTTT. Translation: CASSLRRTGGREKLFF.

This clone has only one observation. This sequence joins TRBV5-1 and TRBJ2-1, with TRBD2 matching 13 bases. J gave up 5 bases and V 4 bases, and 3 bases lay outside the gene matches. The germline V gene encodes CDR1 SGHRS and CDR2 YFSETQ. This CDR3 has 15 amino acids. CDR3 residues: CASSDGTSGNNEQFF. Written as DNA, the CDR3 is TGCGCCAGCAGCGACGGGACTAGCGGGAACAATGAGCAGTTCTTC. The whole variable domain, filled in from reference TRBV5-1 and TRBJ2-1, reads KAGVTQTPRYLIKTRGQQVTLSCSPISGHRSVSWYQQTPGQGLQFLFEYFSETQRNKGNFPGRFSGRQFSNSRSEMNVSTLELGDSALYLCASSDGTSGNNEQFFGPGTRLTVL.

V usage is TRBV29-1 and J usage is TRBJ2-6; 8 bases are a match to TRBD1. The CDR3 has 17 amino acids. V was clipped by 5 bases and J by 0 bases; unmatched bases: 9. In germline, CDR1 is SQVTM, CDR2 ANQGSEA. CDR3 in DNA: TGCAGCGTTCAGGGCGGGACAGGATTCTCTGGGGCCAACGTCCTGACTTTC. Translating gives CSVQGGTGFSGANVLTF.

The chain recombines TRBV19 with TRBJ1-2; D not certain. Germline CDR1 LNHDA, CDR2 SQIVND (reference sequence). The CDR3 contains 14 residues. V shed 3 bases and J shed 8 bases, with 16 bases lying between them. The CDR3 protein is CASSIAKWLRGYTF. In DNA form, the CDR3 reads TGTGCCAGTAGTATCGCAAAGTGGCTCCGCGGCTACACCTTC.

The chain combines TRBV29-1 with TRBJ1-5; possible D gene TRBD1, 6 bases. The CDR3 has 14 residues. CDR1 SQVTM and CDR2 ANQGSEA come from the germline V gene. V was cut by 6 bases and J by 1 base, with 13 bases left in between. The CDR3: CSVGGGLSNQPQHF. The CDR3 nucleotides read TGCAGCGTGGGAGGGGGTTTGAGCAATCAGCCCCAGCATTTT.

This chain uses TRBV7-3 with TRBJ1-1; D not resolved. With 5 bases removed from V and 7 bases from J, the gap between germline ends came to 17 bases. Germline-derived CDR1 and CDR2 are SGHTA and FQGTGA. The CDR3 is 14 residues long. This CDR3 reads CASSPTLWGGEAFF. For the CDR3, the DNA is TGTGCCAGCAGCCCCACTTTATGGGGAGGTGAAGCTTTCTTT.

The chain carries TRBV27 and TRBJ2-2; possibly TRBD2 for D (5 bases). CDR3 length: 13 residues. Looked up from germline, CDR1 is MNHEY and CDR2 is SMNVEV (reference sequence). Trimming stripped 7 bases from V and 5 bases from J, with 11 bases between. CDR3 residues: CASTGIRTGELFF. In DNA form, the CDR3 reads TGTGCCAGCACCGGGATAAGGACCGGGGAGCTGTTTTTT.

The rearrangement links TRBV19 to TRBJ1-1, with D unclear. CDR3 size: 14 residues. Germline loops: CDR1 LNHDA, CDR2 SQIVND (reference sequence). The V and J ends lost 3 bases and 3 bases respectively, with 11 bases between them. CDR3 amino acids: CASSMVGRHTEAFF. For the CDR3, the DNA is TGTGCCAGTAGTATGGTAGGGAGGCACACTGAAGCTTTCTTT.

This chain uses TRBV9 with TRBJ2-3, with 10 bases identical to TRBD2. The CDR3 sequence is 14 residues long. Losses at the gene ends were 5 bases for V and 4 bases for J; bases not matched to a gene: 4. Germline V gene sequence: CDR1 SGDLS, CDR2 YYNGEE. The CDR3 DNA reads as TGTGCCAGCAGGCCGGGACTAGCGTCAGATACGCAGTATTTT. Its protein product is CASRPGLASDTQYF.

This clone appeared once. The V call is TRBV28, the J call TRBJ2-1; D might be TRBD2 (5 bases). Germline V gene sequence: CDR1 MDHEN, CDR2 SYDVKM. The CDR3 consists of 12 residues. Between the trimmed V and J ends, which lost 7 bases and 9 bases, there was a span of 13 bases. The CDR3 nucleotides read TGTGCCAGCATATTAAGCGGCGGTGAGCAGTTCTTC. Protein sequence: CASILSGGEQFF.

The chain joins TRBV7-2 to TRBJ2-1; tentative D call: TRBD1 (5 bases). The CDR3 runs 14 residues. Germline CDR1 SGHTA, CDR2 FQGNSA. V was pared by 1 base and J by 7 bases, with 11 bases between. The CDR3 nucleotides are TGTGCCAGCAGCTTAGTGGGGCAGTTAAATGAGCAGTTCTTC. Translated, it gives CASSLVGQLNEQFF. The full variable domain, its missing parts supplied by reference TRBV7-2 and TRBJ2-1, is GAGVSQSPSNKVTEKGKDVELRCDPISGHTALYWYRQSLGQGLEFLIYFQGNSAPDKSGLPSDRFSAERTGGSVSTLTIQRTQQEDSAVYLCASSLVGQLNEQFFGPGTRLTVL.

This clone was seen only a few times. CDR3 nucleotides: TGTGCCAGCAGTCGACTAGCGAGTGAGCAGTTCTTC. Translation gives CASSRLASEQFF. The chain is built from TRBV25-1 and TRBJ2-1; 8 bases align to TRBD2. CDR1 and CDR2 from the germline V gene are MGHDK and SYGVNS. V was pared by 5 bases and J by 9 bases, with 3 bases of the junction left unmatched. The CDR3 extends over 12 amino acids.